The 25 T cell receptor beta chains given below trace back to one sample, sequenced in a study of CD8 T cells in Susac syndrome. After extraction with the RNeasy kit, 0.5 to 1 ug of the RNA was reverse transcribed using random hexamers. TCRdb independently ran MiXCR on the immunoSEQ multiplex PCR reads; one entry per CDR3 protein. Altogether some 400,000 distinct CDR3 sequences are present, around 85% being singletons, with the ten largest covering more than 0.09%. Material for sequencing was CD8+ T cells from PBMCs. The source is a human donor with multiple sclerosis.

The genes are TRBV28 and TRBJ2-7, with D perhaps assigned TRBD1 or TRBD2 (5 bases each). This CDR3 has 14 residues. Germline V gene lookup returns CDR1 MDHEN and CDR2 SYDVKM. The germline V and J ends were trimmed by 1 base and 3 bases, with 10 bases remaining between them. The CDR3 bases are TGTGCCAGCAGTTTATCCGGGGCCTACTACGAGCAGTACTTC. This codes for CASSLSGAYYEQYF. Full variable domain (outside the CDR3, taken from reference TRBV28 and TRBJ2-7): DVKVTQSSRYLVKRTGEKVFLECVQDMDHENMFWYRQDPGLGLRLIYFSYDVKMKEKGDIPEGYSVSREKKERFSLILESASTNQTSMYLCASSLSGAYYEQYFGPGTRLTVT.

The chain is built from TRBV28 and TRBJ2-3, with D uncertain. This CDR3 has 13 residues. CDR1 MDHEN and CDR2 SYDVKM come from the germline V gene. V was trimmed by 7 bases and J by 5 bases, leaving 13 bases between them. The DNA for the CDR3 is TGTGCCAGCACTCAATCTTTGGTAGATACGCAGTATTTT. Translation gives CASTQSLVDTQYF.

V and J are TRBV12-3 or TRBV12-4 and TRBJ2-2; D is unclear. The CDR3 extends over 14 amino acids. The V gene lost 7 bases and the J gene lost 3 bases, with 12 bases spanning the gap. CDR3: CASTLRPHTGELFF. As DNA, the CDR3 is TGTGCCAGCACCTTACGGCCCCACACCGGGGAGCTGTTTTTT.

This chain links TRBV5-1 with TRBJ2-1; D not certain. The germline V and J ends were trimmed by 3 bases and 5 bases, with 15 bases remaining between them. The germline gives CDR1 SGHRS, CDR2 YFSETQ. The CDR3 extends over 15 amino acids. CDR3 in DNA: TGCGCCAGCAGCTCCCTACAAAGTCAGCACAATGAGCAGTTCTTC. Translated, it gives CASSSLQSQHNEQFF.

The J gene is TRBJ2-3, the V gene TRBV4-1; D remains ambiguous. V was trimmed by 0 bases and J by 4 bases, leaving 5 bases between them. The CDR3 runs to 13 residues. Per the germline V gene, CDR1 is MGHRA and CDR2 is YSYEKL. This CDR3 reads CASSQDLADTQYF. The CDR3 bases are TGCGCCAGCAGCCAAGATCTGGCAGATACGCAGTATTTT.

The rearrangement uses TRBV7-8 and TRBJ2-6; D is uncertain. Germline V gene data show CDR1 as SGHVS and CDR2 as FQNEAQ. The CDR3 loop spans 16 amino acids. V was clipped by 1 base and J by 3 bases, with 10 bases between them. The CDR3 protein is CASSLGSLDGANVLTF. The CDR3 DNA reads as TGTGCCAGCAGCTTAGGATCTCTCGATGGGGCCAACGTCCTGACTTTC.

The gene calls are TRBV2 and TRBJ2-2; TRBD1 or TRBD2 may be the D gene (5 bases each). Germline-derived CDR1 and CDR2 are SNHLY and FYNNEI. V lost 3 bases to trimming and J lost 1 base, with 12 bases between them. This CDR3 region has 16 residues. CDR3 bases: TGTGCCAGCAGTGATAAGGGACGGATGAACACCGGGGAGCTGTTTTTT. Translation gives CASSDKGRMNTGELFF.

V usage is TRBV4-2 and J usage is TRBJ1-2; D might be TRBD1 (5 bases). Per the germline V gene, CDR1 is LGHNA and CDR2 is YNFKEQ. The CDR3 is made up of 18 amino acids. V was pared by 0 bases and J by 7 bases, with 24 bases between. This CDR3 is CASSQDGVGQGNVFGYTF. In DNA form, the CDR3 reads TGTGCCAGCAGCCAAGATGGTGTGGGTCAGGGAAACGTCTTTGGCTACACCTTC.

This clonotype appeared once. The CDR3 sequence: CASSLDSAYNEQFF. The CDR3 DNA reads TGCGCCAGCAGCTTGGACAGTGCCTACAATGAGCAGTTCTTC. The chain employs TRBV5-1 and TRBJ2-1; D gene ambiguous. CDR1 is SGHRS, CDR2 YFSETQ, per germline. CDR3 length equals 14 residues. The ends were cut back, 0 bases at V and 2 bases at J, with 6 bases in the middle.

The V call is TRBV25-1, the J call TRBJ1-2, with D unclear. The ends were cut back, 5 bases at V and 7 bases at J, with 11 bases in the middle. CDR1 and CDR2 (germline): MGHDK, SYGVNS. CDR3 length equals 12 residues. CDR3 residues: CASSPPIGGYTF. The CDR3 coding sequence is TGTGCCAGCAGTCCACCGATCGGTGGCTACACCTTC.

This clonotype was observed once. V and J are TRBV15 and TRBJ2-3, with a weak D call TRBD2 (5 bases). CDR3 size: 16 residues. Germline V gives CDR1 LNHNV, CDR2 YYDKDF (reference sequence). V was pared by 0 bases and J by 2 bases, with 12 bases between. Written as DNA, the CDR3 is TGTGCCACCAGCAGAGATCCCCGGACTGACACAGATACGCAGTATTTT. Protein: CATSRDPRTDTDTQYF.

The chain recombines TRBV20-1 with TRBJ2-2; weak D call: TRBD1 (5 bases). The ends were cut back, 3 bases at V and 4 bases at J, with 12 bases in the middle. The germline V gene encodes CDR1 DFQATT and CDR2 SNEGSKA (reference sequence). The CDR3 consists of 14 residues. The CDR3 spells CSASYQGGTGELFF. In DNA form, the CDR3 reads TGCAGTGCTAGTTATCAGGGCGGCACCGGGGAGCTGTTTTTT.

CDR3 sequence reads: CASSSRTEGTDTQYF. Written as DNA, the CDR3 is TGTGCCAGCAGTTCCCGGACAGAAGGCACAGATACGCAGTATTTT. The genes are TRBV12-3 or TRBV12-4 and TRBJ2-3; D might be TRBD1 (6 bases). This CDR3 comprises 15 residues. Trimming removed 4 bases from V and 1 base from J, with 12 bases in between.

The CDR3 spells CASSLGDSGANVLTF. In DNA form, the CDR3 reads TGCGCCAGCAGCTTGGGGGACTCTGGGGCCAACGTCCTGACTTTC. The chain recombines TRBV5-1 with TRBJ2-6, with unresolved D. Trimming removed 0 bases from V and 0 bases from J, with 4 bases in between. The CDR3 is 15 residues long. Per the germline V gene, CDR1 is SGHRS and CDR2 is YFSETQ.

This sequence joins TRBV7-6 and TRBJ2-7, with D perhaps assigned TRBD1 or TRBD2 (5 bases each). V lost 2 bases, J lost 6 bases, and 14 bases lay in between. CDR3 length: 14 residues. CDR1 SGHVS and CDR2 FNYEAQ come from the germline V gene. CDR3: CASSLRTDTSEQYF. The CDR3 DNA is TGTGCCAGCAGCTTAAGGACGGACACTAGCGAGCAGTACTTC.

The V and J genes are TRBV30 and TRBJ2-7; D remains unclear. Germline V CDR1 and CDR2: GTSNPN, SVGIG (reference sequence). CDR3 length: 12 residues. Trimming shortened V by 2 bases and J by 4 bases, and 9 bases separated the two germline ends. The CDR3 DNA reads as TGTGCCTGGAGTATATCAGCGTACGAGCAGTACTTC. This encodes CAWSISAYEQYF.

This chain joins TRBV19 and TRBJ1-5; 11 nucleotides agree with TRBD1. The V segment lost 6 bases and the J segment 6 bases; nucleotides outside the gene matches: 13. The CDR3 length is 17 residues. CDR1 is LNHDA and CDR2 is SQIVND in the germline V gene (reference sequence). This chain's CDR3 is CASRTGTGGFIVQPQHF. CDR3 sequence (DNA): TGTGCCAGTAGAACCGGGACAGGGGGGTTTATAGTTCAGCCCCAGCATTTT.

The rearrangement uses TRBV20-1 and TRBJ2-5, with TRBD1 identical over 8 bases. Trimming cost V 0 bases and J 5 bases; bases outside gene matches: 8. The CDR3 length is 15 residues. Germline CDR1 reads DFQATT; CDR2 reads SNEGSKA (reference sequence). The CDR3 nucleotides are TGCAGTGCTAGAGATCCCCAGGGGGCGGGGGAGACCCAGTACTTC. Translation gives CSARDPQGAGETQYF.

The chain carries TRBV27 and TRBJ2-7; a weak D match, TRBD2 (7 bases). This CDR3 is 15 amino acids long. V dropped 6 bases and J dropped 2 bases, with 17 bases sitting between them. The germline CDR1 and CDR2 sequences are MNHEY and SMNVEV (reference sequence). This CDR3 is CASSWGGLGTYEQYF. DNA for the CDR3: TGTGCCAGCAGCTGGGGGGGCTTAGGGACCTACGAGCAGTACTTC.

This clonotype showed up just once. The V gene is TRBV5-1, the J gene TRBJ1-4; TRBD1 matches at 8 bases. The CDR3 runs to 16 residues. Germline CDR1 SGHRS, CDR2 YFSETQ. V lost 4 bases and J lost 3; bases outside the gene matches: 8. CDR3 coding DNA: TGCGCCAGCAGCCTTGGACAGGGCAGTGCTAATGAAAAACTGTTTTTT. Residues: CASSLGQGSANEKLFF. The whole variable domain, filled in from reference TRBV5-1 and TRBJ1-4, reads KAGVTQTPRYLIKTRGQQVTLSCSPISGHRSVSWYQQTPGQGLQFLFEYFSETQRNKGNFPGRFSGRQFSNSRSEMNVSTLELGDSALYLCASSLGQGSANEKLFFGSGTQLSVL.

J is TRBJ2-5 and V is TRBV6-1, with 9 bases identical to TRBD2. With V trimmed by 6 bases and J by 5 bases, 10 bases remained unmatched. CDR1 and CDR2 from the germline V gene are MNHNS and SASEGT. This CDR3 is 15 amino acids long. CDR3 region: CASSRLAESSETQYF. For the CDR3, the DNA is TGTGCCAGCAGCCGACTAGCGGAGAGTTCGGAGACCCAGTACTTC.

This clonotype was seen a single time. The chain links TRBV5-6 to TRBJ1-1, with D perhaps matching TRBD1 (5 bases). The germline V and J ends were trimmed by 2 bases and 8 bases, with 10 bases remaining between them. Germline V gene sequence: CDR1 SGHDT, CDR2 YYEEEE. The CDR3 covers 12 residues. The CDR3 region has the DNA TGTGCCAGCAGCTTTCTGCAGGGAGAAGCTTTCTTT. Its translation: CASSFLQGEAFF.

This clonotype was detected once. The chain couples TRBV10-3 to TRBJ1-3; D is unresolved. This CDR3 spans 15 amino acids. Germline lookup yields CDR1 ENHRY and CDR2 SYGVKD. Trimming stripped 0 bases from V and 0 bases from J, with 6 bases between. In nucleotides, the CDR3 is TGTGCCATCAGTGAGTCACTTACCTCTGGAAACACCATATATTTT. This codes for CAISESLTSGNTIYF.

The rearrangement uses TRBV5-1 and TRBJ1-1; 10 nucleotides align to TRBD1. There are 14 residues in the CDR3. V gave up 4 bases and J gave up 3 bases; unmatched junction bases: 3. CDR1 is SGHRS and CDR2 is YFSETQ in the germline V gene. The CDR3 DNA sequence: TGCGCCAGCAGCGCCGGACAGGGGGACACTGAAGCTTTCTTT. It encodes CASSAGQGDTEAFF.

This clonotype was detected only a few times. This chain uses TRBV12-3 or TRBV12-4 with TRBJ2-1; D remains ambiguous. CDR3 size: 12 residues. Trimming took off 5 bases at V and 2 bases at J, with 4 bases between the two ends. The CDR3 spells CASSPAYNEQFF. As DNA, the CDR3 is TGTGCCAGCAGTCCCGCCTACAATGAGCAGTTCTTC.